Listed below are T cell receptor beta chains from one sample, sequenced in a study of blood T cell repertoires in COVID-19. The protocol was immunoSEQ multiplex PCR, while the TCRdb copy is restricted to in-frame clones and leaves out a portion. The data contain about 88,000 clones, about nine tenths of them singletons. The sequenced sample consisted of peripheral blood. The receptors stem from a young man with COVID-19, enrolled during active disease. Both conserved end residues are part of each CDR3. The D gene is left open where the match is weak. Rows may omit the clone size; those that give it use once, few, many or a size class.

CDR3 length	clone size	D gene	V gene	J gene	CDR3 DNA	CDR3 protein
17	.	.	TRBV18	TRBJ2-7	TGTGCCAGCTCACCACTAACGATGGCAGGTGGCCTTGACGAGCAGTACTTC	CASSPLTMAGGLDEQYF
14	.	.	TRBV30	TRBJ1-3	TGTGCCTGGAGTGTTGGCAGCTCTGGAAACACCATATATTTT	CAWSVGSSGNTIYF
15	.	.	TRBV4-1	TRBJ2-7	TGCGCCAGCAGCCCTGGGGACATCAGCTCCTACGAGCAGTACTTC	CASSPGDISSYEQYF
11	.	.	TRBV6-5	TRBJ2-7	TGTGCCGTCCCGGGGGCCTACGAGCAGTACTTC	CAVPGAYEQYF
15	.	.	TRBV7-9	TRBJ2-1	TGTGCCAGCAGCCGGATAAGGGGGACCTACAATGAGCAGTTCTTC	CASSRIRGTYNEQFF
15	.	.	TRBV5-1	TRBJ1-2	TGCGCCAGCAGACCCGGGACAACTGCTAACTATGGCTACACCTTC	CASRPGTTANYGYTF
16	.	.	TRBV27	TRBJ2-2	TGTGCCAGCAGTTCACCTCGACAGGGAGGCACCGGGGAGCTGTTTTTT	CASSSPRQGGTGELFF
15	once	TRBD2	TRBV5-1	TRBJ2-1	TGCGCCAGCAGTAGAACTAGCGGGGCCTACAATGAGCAGTTCTTC	CASSRTSGAYNEQFF
13	.	.	TRBV11-1	TRBJ1-1	TGTGCCAGCAGCTTAGCGCAGTGGACTGAAGCTTTCTTT	CASSLAQWTEAFF
16	.	TRBD1	TRBV3-1/TRBV3-2	TRBJ2-2	TGTGCCAGCAGCCTTGGGACAGGGGGGAACACCGGGGAGCTGTTTTTT	CASSLGTGGNTGELFF
14	.	.	TRBV27	TRBJ2-1	TGTGCCAGCAGTCCTTCCAGCTCCTACAATGAGCAGTTCTTC	CASSPSSSYNEQFF
17	.	.	TRBV11-3	TRBJ2-2	TGTGCCAGCAGCCCTCGACCCGGGACTGCGAACACCGGGGAGCTGTTTTTT	CASSPRPGTANTGELFF
15	once	.	TRBV6-2/TRBV6-3	TRBJ2-2	TGTGCCAGCAGTTACGTCCCAGGGGGGACCGGGGAGCTGTTTTTT	CASSYVPGGTGELFF
11	.	.	TRBV9	TRBJ1-1	TGTGCCAGCGGGGAGGGCCCTGAAGCTTTCTTT	CASGEGPEAFF
14	once	TRBD1	TRBV29-1	TRBJ1-4	TGCAGCGTAGGACAGGATGCAACTAATGAAAAACTGCTTTTT	CSVGQDATNEKLLF
12	.	.	TRBV24-1	TRBJ2-7	TGTGCCACCAGTGAAGACAGCTACGAGCAGTACTTC	CATSEDSYEQYF
15	.	TRBD2	TRBV19	TRBJ2-7	TGTGCCAGTAGTGAGGGACTAGCGGGGGCCTACGAGCAGTACTTC	CASSEGLAGAYEQYF
14	.	TRBD1	TRBV19	TRBJ1-4	TGTGCCAGTAGTCAGGGGGCTGCTAATGAAAAACTGTTTTTT	CASSQGAANEKLFF
16	.	.	TRBV4-1	TRBJ1-4	TGCGCCAGCAGCCAAGCAGGGCAGGGGTTTCCTGAAAAACTGCTTTTT	CASSQAGQGFPEKLLF
15	.	.	TRBV10-3	TRBJ1-6	TGTGCCATCAGCGAGGCAGTGTCCTATAATTCACCCCTCCACTTT	CAISEAVSYNSPLHF
15	.	TRBD1	TRBV24-1	TRBJ1-5	TGTGCCACCAGTGTTGGGACAGGGGGAGGACAGCCCCAGCATTTT	CATSVGTGGGQPQHF
16	.	TRBD2	TRBV4-3	TRBJ2-7	TGCGCCAGCAGCCAAGTCTTGAGCGGGAGAGCGGACGAGCAGTACTTC	CASSQVLSGRADEQYF
13	.	TRBD1	TRBV7-8	TRBJ1-1	TGTGCCAGCAGTAGGGACAGAGGCGCTGAAGCTTTCTTT	CASSRDRGAEAFF
13	.	.	TRBV5-1	TRBJ2-7	TGCGCCAGCAGCTTGGATAGTCGTTACGAGCAGTACTTC	CASSLDSRYEQYF
15	few	TRBD1	TRBV5-6	TRBJ2-7	TGTGCCAGCAGCCCCGGGACAGGGGGACCCTACGAGCAGTACTTC	CASSPGTGGPYEQYF
17	.	.	TRBV3-1/TRBV3-2	TRBJ2-5	TGTGCCAGCAGCCAGCGCACCGGGACAATGGTCCAAGAGACCCAGTACTTC	CASSQRTGTMVQETQYF
16	.	TRBD2	TRBV11-3	TRBJ2-1	TGTGCCAGCAGCTCCCCGGCTAGCGGGGGGGGGAGGGAGCAGTTCTTC	CASSSPASGGGREQFF
14	.	TRBD1	TRBV19	TRBJ2-7	TGTGCCAGTAGTATTGGGACAGGGACATACGAGCAGTACTTC	CASSIGTGTYEQYF
17	.	.	TRBV18	TRBJ1-6	TGTGCCAGCTCACCTATGAAGGGGCCCTGGGATAATTCACCCCTCCACTTT	CASSPMKGPWDNSPLHF
15	.	TRBD2	TRBV19	TRBJ2-1	TGTGCCAGTAGTAAGGGGTTTACTAGCGTCAATGAGCAGTTCTTC	CASSKGFTSVNEQFF
16	.	.	TRBV5-1	TRBJ1-1	TGCGCCAGCAGCTTGACGGGGGGCTCTGGAGGGACTGAAGCTTTCTTT	CASSLTGGSGGTEAFF
13	.	.	TRBV28	TRBJ1-1	.	CASSSSGEREAFF
15	.	TRBD2	TRBV3-1/TRBV3-2	TRBJ2-7	TGTGCCAGCAGCCAGACGACTAGCAGGGCCTACGAGCAGTACTTC	CASSQTTSRAYEQYF
14	.	.	TRBV29-1	TRBJ2-5	TGCAGCGTTGAGATTCGTGGTCAGCAAGAGACCCAGTACTTC	CSVEIRGQQETQYF
12	.	.	TRBV4-2	TRBJ2-2	TGTGCCAGCAGCCAAGATGTGAGGCCCCTGTTTTTT	CASSQDVRPLFF
12	.	TRBD1	TRBV18	TRBJ2-1	TGTGCCAGCTCACCGCGGACAGGACTTCAGTTCTTC	CASSPRTGLQFF
15	.	TRBD1	TRBV30	TRBJ2-3	TGTGCCTGGAGTGTAGGACAGGGGGCAAGAGATACGCAGTATTTT	CAWSVGQGARDTQYF
12	.	.	TRBV7-8	TRBJ2-1	TGTGCCAGCAGCCTGGGGAGGAATGAGCAGTTCTTC	CASSLGRNEQFF
13	medium-sized	TRBD2	TRBV5-6	TRBJ2-7	TGTGCCAGCAGCTGGGGACTAGGAGGCGAGCAGTACTTC	CASSWGLGGEQYF
14	.	TRBD1	TRBV2	TRBJ1-2	TGTGCCAGCAGGGGGACAGGGGGACGCTATGGCTACACCTTC	CASRGTGGRYGYTF
15	.	TRBD2	TRBV5-4	TRBJ2-2	TGTGCCAGCAGCTTCGGGACTAGTGTGGGCGGGGAGCTGTTTTTT	CASSFGTSVGGELFF
18	.	TRBD2	TRBV7-2	TRBJ2-1	TGTGCCAGCAGCTTATTCAGCTCGGCGGGAGGGCTGAGTAATGAGCAGTTCTTC	CASSLFSSAGGLSNEQFF
17	.	.	TRBV27	TRBJ2-1	TGTGCCAGCAGTTTTCGCCGCGGGATGGGAGTTATAAATGGGCAGTTCTTC	CASSFRRGMGVINGQFF
14	.	TRBD1	TRBV6-6	TRBJ1-3	TGTGCCAGCAGTGGACAGGGGGCTGGAAACACCATATATTTT	CASSGQGAGNTIYF
17	.	.	TRBV7-8	TRBJ1-2	TGTGCCAGCACCCTGACTCGCGTGGCAGGGAGGAACTATGGCTACACCTTC	CASTLTRVAGRNYGYTF
14	.	.	TRBV6-2/TRBV6-3	TRBJ2-7	TGTGCCAGCAGTTATCCTGGCAGGGCCTACGAGCAGTACTTC	CASSYPGRAYEQYF
15	.	.	TRBV6-5	TRBJ2-2	TGTGCCAGCAGACAGACATCAGGGAACACCGGGGAGCTGTTTTTT	CASRQTSGNTGELFF
14	.	TRBD2	TRBV14	TRBJ2-5	TGTGCCAGCAGCTTATGGACTAGCGGGAGGCCCCAGTACTTC	CASSLWTSGRPQYF
14	.	TRBD1	TRBV13	TRBJ2-1	TGTGCCAGCAGCCGTCCCATGAGGGGGCATGAGCAGTTCTTC	CASSRPMRGHEQFF
13	.	.	TRBV6-5	TRBJ2-7	TGTGCCAGCAGGGGGGCAGGGGCGTACGAGCAGTACTTC	CASRGAGAYEQYF
12	.	TRBD1	TRBV15	TRBJ2-5	TGTGCCACCCAGGGGGTAAAAGAGACCCAGTACTTC	CATQGVKETQYF